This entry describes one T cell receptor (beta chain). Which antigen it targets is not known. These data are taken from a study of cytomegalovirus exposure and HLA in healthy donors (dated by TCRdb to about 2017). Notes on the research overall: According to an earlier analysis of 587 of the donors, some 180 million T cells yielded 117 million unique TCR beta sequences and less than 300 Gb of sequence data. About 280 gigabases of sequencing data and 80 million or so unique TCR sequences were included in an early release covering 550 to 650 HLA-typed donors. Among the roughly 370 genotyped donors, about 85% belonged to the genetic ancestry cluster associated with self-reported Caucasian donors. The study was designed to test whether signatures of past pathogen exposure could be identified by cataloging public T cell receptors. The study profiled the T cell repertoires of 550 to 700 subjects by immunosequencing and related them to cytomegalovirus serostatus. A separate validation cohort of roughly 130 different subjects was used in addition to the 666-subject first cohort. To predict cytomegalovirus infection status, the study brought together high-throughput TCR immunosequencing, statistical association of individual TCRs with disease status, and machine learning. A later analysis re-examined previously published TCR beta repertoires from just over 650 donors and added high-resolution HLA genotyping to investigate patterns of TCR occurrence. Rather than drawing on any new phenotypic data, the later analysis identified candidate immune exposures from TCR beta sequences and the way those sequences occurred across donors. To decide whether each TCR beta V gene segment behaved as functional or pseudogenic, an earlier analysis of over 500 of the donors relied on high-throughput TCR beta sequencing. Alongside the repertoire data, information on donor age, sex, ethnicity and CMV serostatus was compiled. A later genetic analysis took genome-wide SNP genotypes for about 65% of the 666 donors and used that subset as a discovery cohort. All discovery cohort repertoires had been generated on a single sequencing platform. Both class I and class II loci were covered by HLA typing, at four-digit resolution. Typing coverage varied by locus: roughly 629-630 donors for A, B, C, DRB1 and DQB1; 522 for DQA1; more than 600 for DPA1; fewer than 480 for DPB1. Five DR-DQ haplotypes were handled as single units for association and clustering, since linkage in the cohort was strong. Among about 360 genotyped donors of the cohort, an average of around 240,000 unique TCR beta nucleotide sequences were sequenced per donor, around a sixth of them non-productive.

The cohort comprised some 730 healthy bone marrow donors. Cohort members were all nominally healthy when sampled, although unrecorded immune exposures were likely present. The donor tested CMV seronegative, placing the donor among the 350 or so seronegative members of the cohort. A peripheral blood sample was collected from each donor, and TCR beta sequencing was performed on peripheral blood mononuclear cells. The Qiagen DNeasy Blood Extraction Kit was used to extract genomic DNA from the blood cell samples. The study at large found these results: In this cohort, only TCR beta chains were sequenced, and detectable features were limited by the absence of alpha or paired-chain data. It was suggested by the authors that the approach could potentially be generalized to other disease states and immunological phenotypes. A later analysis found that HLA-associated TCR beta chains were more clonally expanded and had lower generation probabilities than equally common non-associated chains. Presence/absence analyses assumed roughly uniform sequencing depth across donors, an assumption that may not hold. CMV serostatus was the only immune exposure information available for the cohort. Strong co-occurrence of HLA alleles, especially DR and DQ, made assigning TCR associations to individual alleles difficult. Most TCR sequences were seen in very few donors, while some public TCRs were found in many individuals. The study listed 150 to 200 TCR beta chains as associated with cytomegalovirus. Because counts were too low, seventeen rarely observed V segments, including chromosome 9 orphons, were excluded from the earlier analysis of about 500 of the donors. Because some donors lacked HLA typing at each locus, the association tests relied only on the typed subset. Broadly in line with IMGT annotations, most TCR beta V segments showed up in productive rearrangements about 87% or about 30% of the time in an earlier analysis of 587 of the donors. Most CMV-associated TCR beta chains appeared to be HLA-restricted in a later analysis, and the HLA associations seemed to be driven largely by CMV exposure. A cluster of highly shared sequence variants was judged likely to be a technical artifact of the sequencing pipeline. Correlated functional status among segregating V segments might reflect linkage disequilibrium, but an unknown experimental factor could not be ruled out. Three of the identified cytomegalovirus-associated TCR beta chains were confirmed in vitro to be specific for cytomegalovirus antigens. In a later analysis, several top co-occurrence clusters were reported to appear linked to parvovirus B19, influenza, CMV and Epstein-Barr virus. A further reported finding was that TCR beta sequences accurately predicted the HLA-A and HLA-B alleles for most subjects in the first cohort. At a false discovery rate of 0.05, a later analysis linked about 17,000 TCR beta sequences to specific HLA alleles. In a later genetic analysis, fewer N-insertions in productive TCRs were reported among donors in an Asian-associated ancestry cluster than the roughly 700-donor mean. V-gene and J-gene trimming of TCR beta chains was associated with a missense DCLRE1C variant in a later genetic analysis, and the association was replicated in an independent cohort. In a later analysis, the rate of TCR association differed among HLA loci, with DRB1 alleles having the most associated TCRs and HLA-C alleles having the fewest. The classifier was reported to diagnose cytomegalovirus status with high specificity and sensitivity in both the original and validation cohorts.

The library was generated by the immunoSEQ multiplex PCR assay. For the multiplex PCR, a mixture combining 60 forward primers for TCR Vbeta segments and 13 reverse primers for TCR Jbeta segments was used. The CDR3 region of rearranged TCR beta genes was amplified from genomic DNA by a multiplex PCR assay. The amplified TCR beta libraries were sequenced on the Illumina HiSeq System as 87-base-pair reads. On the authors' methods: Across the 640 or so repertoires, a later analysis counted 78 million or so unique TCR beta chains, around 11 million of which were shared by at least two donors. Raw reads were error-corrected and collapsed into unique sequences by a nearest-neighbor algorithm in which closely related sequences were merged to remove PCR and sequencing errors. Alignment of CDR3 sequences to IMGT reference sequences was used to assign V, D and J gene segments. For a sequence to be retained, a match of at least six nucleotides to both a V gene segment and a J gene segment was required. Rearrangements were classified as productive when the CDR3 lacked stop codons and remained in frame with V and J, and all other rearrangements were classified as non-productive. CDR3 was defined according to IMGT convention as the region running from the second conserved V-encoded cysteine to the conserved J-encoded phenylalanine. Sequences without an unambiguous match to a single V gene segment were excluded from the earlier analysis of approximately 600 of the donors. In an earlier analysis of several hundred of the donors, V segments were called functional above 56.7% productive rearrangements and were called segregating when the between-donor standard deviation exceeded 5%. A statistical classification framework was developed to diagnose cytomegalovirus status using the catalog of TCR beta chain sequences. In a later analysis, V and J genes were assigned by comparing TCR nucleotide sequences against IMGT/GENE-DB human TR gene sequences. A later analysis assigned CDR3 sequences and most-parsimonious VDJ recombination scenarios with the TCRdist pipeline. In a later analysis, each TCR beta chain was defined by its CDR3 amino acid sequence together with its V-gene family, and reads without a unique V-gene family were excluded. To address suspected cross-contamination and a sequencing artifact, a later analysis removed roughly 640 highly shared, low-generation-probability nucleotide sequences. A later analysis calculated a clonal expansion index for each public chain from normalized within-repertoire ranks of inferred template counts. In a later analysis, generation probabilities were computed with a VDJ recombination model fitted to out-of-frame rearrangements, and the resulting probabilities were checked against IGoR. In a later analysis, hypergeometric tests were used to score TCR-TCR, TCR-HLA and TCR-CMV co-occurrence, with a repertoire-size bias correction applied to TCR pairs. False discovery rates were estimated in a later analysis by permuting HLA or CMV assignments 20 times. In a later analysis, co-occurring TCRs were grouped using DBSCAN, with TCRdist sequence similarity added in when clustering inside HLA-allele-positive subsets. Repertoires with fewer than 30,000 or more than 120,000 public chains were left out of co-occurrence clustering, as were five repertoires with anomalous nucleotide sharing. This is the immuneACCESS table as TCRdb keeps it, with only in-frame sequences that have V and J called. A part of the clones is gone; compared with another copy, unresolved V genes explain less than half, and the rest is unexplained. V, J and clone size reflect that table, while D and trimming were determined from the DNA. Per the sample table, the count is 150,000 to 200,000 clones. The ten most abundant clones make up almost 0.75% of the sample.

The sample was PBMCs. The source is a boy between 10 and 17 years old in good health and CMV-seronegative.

CDR3 protein: CATSGGQGITYEQYF. In nucleotides, the sequence is TGTGCCACCAGTGGAGGACAGGGGATTACCTACGAGCAGTACTTC. Recombination linked TRBV15 to TRBJ2-7; TRBD1 agrees with 9 junctional bases. The germline V gene (reference sequence) specifies LNHNV as CDR1 and YYDKDF as CDR2. Taken from cysteine to phenylalanine, the CDR3 has 15 residues. Of the read, only the CDR3 DNA is kept; its 45 bases are in frame from base 1. V trim: 6 bases; J trim: 2 bases; unmatched bases: 8.